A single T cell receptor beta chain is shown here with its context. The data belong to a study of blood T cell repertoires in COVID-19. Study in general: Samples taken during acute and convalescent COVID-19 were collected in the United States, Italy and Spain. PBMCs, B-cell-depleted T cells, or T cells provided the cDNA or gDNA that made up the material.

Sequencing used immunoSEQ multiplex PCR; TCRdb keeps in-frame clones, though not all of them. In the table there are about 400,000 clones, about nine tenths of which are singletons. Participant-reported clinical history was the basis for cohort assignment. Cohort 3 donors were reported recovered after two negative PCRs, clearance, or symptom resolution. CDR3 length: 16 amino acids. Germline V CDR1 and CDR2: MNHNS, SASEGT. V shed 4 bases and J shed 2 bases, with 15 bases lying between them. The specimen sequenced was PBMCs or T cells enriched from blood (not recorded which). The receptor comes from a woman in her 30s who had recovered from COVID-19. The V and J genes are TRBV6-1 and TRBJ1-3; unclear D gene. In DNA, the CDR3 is TGTGCCAGCAGTGCAAAGGGAGATTGGGCTGGAAACACCATATATTTT. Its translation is CASSAKGDWAGNTIYF.